This T cell receptor beta chain was recorded in a study of relationships among human T cell subsets. Study-level points and caveats: Many CDR3s were shared across Th1, Th2 and regulatory subsets.

TCR alpha and beta CDR3s were amplified from mRNA by semiquantitative ARM-PCR. ARM-PCR used tagged nested gene-specific primers, then communal superprimers for exponential amplification. First-round products served as template after exonuclease removal of nested primers. MiXCR, applied by TCRdb to the multiplex PCR reads, yields one record per CDR3 protein. The data contain thousands of distinct CDR3 sequences, approximately 50% of them singletons. The CD45RA-negative fraction was bead-selected with anti-CD45RO to obtain memory T cells. On this clonotype itself: Antigen: not known.

CDR1 and CDR2 from the germline V gene are MNHNY and SVGAGI (reference sequence). This CDR3 comprises 10 residues. With 11 bases removed from V and 7 bases from J, the gap between germline ends came to 11 bases. The sequence came from a middle-aged man in good health. The sample was memory T cells sorted from blood. The chain uses TRBV6-6 and TRBJ1-2; D is unclear. The CDR3 protein is CAGWGGGYTF. The CDR3 DNA is TGTGCCGGGTGGGGAGGTGGCTACACCTTC.